Each of the 23 T cell receptor beta chains below was sequenced from the same sample in a study of T cell responses to AZD1222 COVID-19 vaccine. TCRdb's copy holds only in-frame clones and misses some; the assay was immunoSEQ multiplex PCR. The table has roughly 80,000 clones, 90% seen once. The sample here was peripheral blood, taken on day 0 of AZD1222 vaccination. The receptors originated from an adult in good health.

The gene calls are TRBV19 and TRBJ1-6; 8 positions match TRBD1. There are 16 residues in the CDR3. V was pared by 5 bases and J by 8 bases, with 11 bases of the junction left unmatched. CDR1 and CDR2 from the germline V gene are LNHDA and SQIVND (reference sequence). The CDR3 region has the DNA TGTGCCAGTAGTCTCACGGTCGGACAGGGTTATTCACCCCTCCACTTT. Its translation: CASSLTVGQGYSPLHF.

The chain links TRBV12-3 or TRBV12-4 to TRBJ1-3; maybe TRBD1 (6 bases). Trimming cost V 5 bases and J 4 bases, with 9 bases left between them. This CDR3 contains 13 residues. The CDR3 here is CASSQTGGNTIYF. CDR3 sequence (DNA): TGTGCCAGCAGTCAAACAGGGGGAAACACCATATATTTT.

This clone was observed once. The chain carries TRBV7-9 and TRBJ1-1; D ambiguous. Germline V gene lookup returns CDR1 SEHNR and CDR2 FQNEAQ (reference sequence). V was trimmed by 4 bases and J by 4 bases, leaving 16 bases between them. This CDR3 is built from 15 residues. This CDR3 reads CASSSRGVEVTEAFF. The DNA of the CDR3 is TGTGCCAGCAGCTCTCGGGGAGTTGAAGTCACTGAAGCTTTCTTT.

The chain joins TRBV30 to TRBJ1-1; 7 bases are shared with TRBD1. V was pared by 2 bases and J by 6 bases, with 3 bases of the junction left unmatched. The length of the CDR3 is 12 residues. Looked up from germline, CDR1 is GTSNPN and CDR2 is SVGIG (reference sequence). CDR3 sequence reads: CAWSTGTAEAFF. The CDR3 region has the DNA TGTGCCTGGAGTACCGGGACAGCTGAAGCTTTCTTT.

This clone was counted a single time. The chain links TRBV6-1 to TRBJ2-7; D not certain. CDR1 and CDR2 (germline): MNHNS, SASEGT. Trimming took off 2 bases at V and 3 bases at J, with 8 bases between the two ends. The CDR3 sequence is 13 residues long. For the CDR3, the DNA is TGTGCCAGCAGTGAAAATCCGGGCTACGAGCAGTACTTC. Its protein product is CASSENPGYEQYF.

This chain uses TRBV27 with TRBJ2-7; D not certain. The CDR3 runs to 14 residues. With 2 bases removed from V and 6 bases from J, the gap between germline ends came to 14 bases. Germline CDR1 reads MNHEY; CDR2 reads SMNVEV (reference sequence). CDR3 sequence reads: CASSLTPGWGEQYF. CDR3 sequence (DNA): TGTGCCAGCAGTTTAACCCCCGGTTGGGGCGAGCAGTACTTC.

As concerns this clone: An end of the junction does not agree with germline; a read error may underlie this. The gene calls are TRBV7-7 and TRBJ2-5; D is undetermined. This CDR3 is 16 amino acids long. Germline values: CDR1 SSHAT, CDR2 FNYEAQ (reference sequence). The CDR3 protein is CASSLTVTELQETQYF. CDR3 coding DNA: TGTGCTAGCAGCTTAACGGTGACGGAACTTCAAGAGACCCAGTACTTC.

V usage is TRBV6-4 and J usage is TRBJ2-3; TRBD2 matches 7 bases. With V trimmed by 3 bases and J by 0 bases, 3 bases remained unmatched. Germline V gives CDR1 MRHNA, CDR2 SNTAGT. This CDR3 comprises 15 residues. The CDR3 here is CASSEGGSSTDTQYF. The CDR3 DNA reads as TGTGCCAGCAGTGAGGGAGGGTCTAGCACAGATACGCAGTATTTT.

In its sample, this clone was seen once. The rearrangement links TRBV4-3 to TRBJ1-5; maybe TRBD1 (5 bases). Deletions cut 1 base from V and 0 bases from J, with 16 bases between. The CDR3 loop spans 18 amino acids. Germline V gene data show CDR1 as LGHNA and CDR2 as YSLEER. The CDR3 is CASSQAAVPGTSNQPQHF. The CDR3 bases are TGCGCCAGCAGCCAAGCCGCCGTCCCGGGGACTAGCAATCAGCCCCAGCATTTT.

To note about this clone: At one end the junction does not follow the germline gene, possibly because of a read error. The chain carries TRBV5-1 and TRBJ2-2, with D perhaps matching TRBD1 (6 bases). The CDR3 covers 13 residues. CDR1 SGHRS and CDR2 YFSETQ come from the germline V gene. The DNA of the CDR3 is TGCGCCGGCAGGGGTATCGACACCGGGGAGCTGTTTTTT. Its translation is CAGRGIDTGELFF.

This chain links TRBV19 with TRBJ2-5, with D perhaps matching TRBD2 (6 bases). Germline V gives CDR1 LNHDA, CDR2 SQIVND (reference sequence). The V and J ends lost 3 bases and 5 bases respectively, with 13 bases between them. The CDR3 is 14 residues long. This CDR3 is CASSMGGLKETQYF. The CDR3 coding sequence is TGTGCCAGTAGTATGGGGGGTTTGAAGGAGACCCAGTACTTC.

The table lists this clone with a few counts. The CDR3 here is CASSRGGTGANVLTF. CDR3 bases: TGTGCCAGCAGCCGAGGGGGCACTGGGGCCAACGTCCTGACTTTC. This chain links TRBV11-3 with TRBJ2-6; TRBD1 matches 7 bases. V shed 5 bases and J 2 bases; nucleotides not matched to a gene: 3. CDR1 and CDR2 (germline): SGHNT, YENEEA. This CDR3 region has 15 residues. Filled out from reference TRBV11-3 and TRBJ2-6, the complete variable domain reads EAGVVQSPRYKIIEKKQPVAFWCNPISGHNTLYWYLQNLGQGPELLIRYENEEAVDDSQLPKDRFSAERLKGVDSTLKIQPAELGDSAVYLCASSRGGTGANVLTFGAGSRLTVL.

This clone was detected only once. The chain carries TRBV15 and TRBJ1-5; 7 bases agree with TRBD1. The CDR3 loop spans 14 amino acids. CDR1 is LNHNV and CDR2 is YYDKDF in the germline V gene (reference sequence). With V trimmed by 3 bases and J by 4 bases, 3 bases remained unmatched. CDR3 coding DNA: TGTGCCACCAGCAGGACAGGGAGTAATCAGCCCCAGCATTTT. As protein: CATSRTGSNQPQHF.

The V and J genes are TRBV2 and TRBJ1-1; no definite D call. Germline V gene lookup returns CDR1 SNHLY and CDR2 FYNNEI. The CDR3 runs to 13 residues. Trimming took off 4 bases at V and 0 bases at J, with 6 bases between the two ends. DNA of the CDR3: TGTGCCAGCAGTGGGCATATGAACACTGAAGCTTTCTTT. Protein: CASSGHMNTEAFF.

This chain joins TRBV5-1 and TRBJ1-2, with TRBD1 matching 7 bases. The CDR3 has 16 amino acids. Germline V gene lookup returns CDR1 SGHRS and CDR2 YFSETQ. The junction had 9 bases not matched to a gene; V was cut back by 3 bases and J by 1 base. The CDR3: CASSWIPGQLNYGYTF. The CDR3 coding sequence is TGCGCCAGCAGCTGGATACCGGGACAGCTTAACTATGGCTACACCTTC.

This chain links TRBV28 with TRBJ2-5; D is perhaps TRBD1 or TRBD2 (5 bases each). Germline V gene data show CDR1 as MDHEN and CDR2 as SYDVKM. The CDR3 is made up of 14 amino acids. V was clipped by 5 bases and J by 2 bases, with 12 bases between them. CDR3 bases: TGTGCCAGCAGTCTCCCTTGGGGGCAAGAGACCCAGTACTTC. This codes for CASSLPWGQETQYF.

The DNA of the CDR3 is TGTGCCAGCAGCTTAGTCGGGGGAGGAGCTTTCTTT. This gives the protein CASSLVGGGAFF. The chain is built from TRBV7-9 and TRBJ1-1, with a possible D match to TRBD1 (5 bases). From germline, CDR1 is SEHNR and CDR2 FQNEAQ (reference sequence). The CDR3 has 12 residues. Trimming pared 1 base from V and 10 bases from J, leaving 10 bases between. Full variable domain (missing parts from reference TRBV7-9 and TRBJ1-1): DTGVSQNPRHKITKRGQNVTFRCDPISEHNRLYWYRQTLGQGPEFLTYFQNEAQLEKSRLLSDRFSAERPKGSFSTLEIQRTEQGDSAMYLCASSLVGGGAFFGQGTRLTVV.

The V and J genes are TRBV7-2 and TRBJ1-1; tentative D call: TRBD1 (5 bases). Germline V gene lookup returns CDR1 SGHTA and CDR2 FQGNSA. Trimming shortened V by 3 bases and J by 1 base, and 9 bases separated the two germline ends. This CDR3 is built from 14 residues. The CDR3 coding sequence is TGTGCCAGCAGCTTGGGGAGGGGGAACACTGAAGCTTTCTTT. The encoded protein is CASSLGRGNTEAFF.

The genes are TRBV19 and TRBJ1-1; no firm D call. V gave up 0 bases and J gave up 6 bases, with 11 bases separating them. The CDR3 is made up of 14 amino acids. CDR1 LNHDA and CDR2 SQIVND come from the germline V gene (reference sequence). The CDR3 region is CASSIDPRGAEAFF. The CDR3 coding sequence is TGTGCCAGTAGTATAGACCCCCGTGGGGCTGAAGCTTTCTTT.

V and J are TRBV4-1 and TRBJ1-3; no clear D. From germline, CDR1 is MGHRA and CDR2 YSYEKL. The CDR3 runs 15 residues. V was shortened by 1 base and J by 2 bases, with 9 bases between the two germline ends. The CDR3 loop reads CASSQGSGTGNTIYF. CDR3 nucleotides: TGCGCCAGCAGCCAAGGTTCAGGCACTGGAAACACCATATATTTT.

This chain connects TRBV7-9 to TRBJ1-2, with no clear D. Between the trimmed V and J ends, which lost 0 bases and 6 bases, there was a span of 8 bases. The CDR3 loop spans 13 amino acids. Germline assignment: CDR1 SEHNR and CDR2 FQNEAQ (reference sequence). DNA for the CDR3: TGTGCCAGCAGCTTAGCGGGTGGCAATGGCTACACCTTC. It is translated as CASSLAGGNGYTF.

The V gene is TRBV18, the J gene TRBJ1-1, with 9 bases aligning to TRBD1. The trim removed 3 bases at V and 1 base at J, leaving 9 bases unmatched. CDR1 KGHSH and CDR2 LQKENI come from the germline V gene. The CDR3 loop spans 17 amino acids. CDR3 amino acids: CASSPPGQGRWNTEAFF. CDR3 nucleotide sequence: TGTGCCAGCTCACCGCCGGGACAGGGAAGATGGAACACTGAAGCTTTCTTT.

The rearrangement uses TRBV5-1 and TRBJ1-2; D gene ambiguous. Germline values: CDR1 SGHRS, CDR2 YFSETQ. The CDR3 contains 14 residues. The ends were cut back, 4 bases at V and 2 bases at J, with 12 bases in the middle. The CDR3 region is CASSDGSGNYGYTF. The CDR3 coding sequence is TGCGCCAGCAGCGATGGCAGCGGGAACTATGGCTACACCTTC. The whole variable domain, filled in from reference TRBV5-1 and TRBJ1-2, reads KAGVTQTPRYLIKTRGQQVTLSCSPISGHRSVSWYQQTPGQGLQFLFEYFSETQRNKGNFPGRFSGRQFSNSRSEMNVSTLELGDSALYLCASSDGSGNYGYTFGSGTRLTVV.